Presented here are 13 T cell receptor beta chains from one specimen sequenced in a study. One entry per CDR3 protein, called by TCRdb with MiXCR from the RT-PCR reads. Counted here are almost 700,000 distinct CDR3 sequences, 12% to 15% occurring once; the ten biggest clones make up roughly 3.9%. The sequenced sample was memory CD4+ T cells from blood. Source of these receptors: a female donor in good health, serving as a healthy control.

This clonotype has more than one count but fewer than ten. The chain couples TRBV20-1 to TRBJ1-5; D unclear. The germline V gene has CDR1 DFQATT and CDR2 SNEGSKA (reference sequence). V lost 0 bases and J lost 1, with 13 bases in between. The CDR3 totals 16 residues. CDR3 sequence (DNA): TGCAGTGCTAGAGAAGTGGAGTGGGCCAGCAATCAGCCCCAGCATTTT. Protein sequence: CSAREVEWASNQPQHF.

The rearrangement uses TRBV27 and TRBJ2-2; 11 bases agree with TRBD1. This CDR3 is 14 amino acids long. Per germline, CDR1 MNHEY and CDR2 SMNVEV (reference sequence). V trimming: 5 bases; J trimming: 10 bases; junction bases outside the gene matches: 6. CDR3 sequence reads: CASSGDRGSAELFF. CDR3 bases: TGTGCCAGCAGTGGGGACAGGGGGAGCGCGGAGCTGTTTTTT.

This clonotype was counted only a few times. V and J are TRBV6-1 and TRBJ2-2; TRBD2 matches at 7 bases. Germline CDR1 MNHNS, CDR2 SASEGT. Trimming cost V 0 bases and J 2 bases; bases outside gene matches: 6. The CDR3 loop spans 17 amino acids. The chain's CDR3 is CASSEARTSGNTGELFF. CDR3 bases: TGTGCCAGCAGTGAAGCGCGGACTAGTGGTAACACCGGGGAGCTGTTTTTT.

This clonotype was detected only a few times. The chain has TRBV3-1 and TRBJ2-7, with D maybe TRBD2 (7 bases). Germline assignment: CDR1 LGHDT and CDR2 YNNKEL (reference sequence). The CDR3 consists of 16 residues. V was pared by 4 bases and J by 4 bases, with 20 bases between. The CDR3 nucleotides are TGTGCCAGCAGCCCGAAGGTGGCACAGGGAGGGTACGAGCAGTACTTC. Its protein product is CASSPKVAQGGYEQYF.

This clonotype was counted ten times or more. This chain connects TRBV6-5 to TRBJ2-7; 7 nucleotides align to TRBD1. Losses at the gene ends were 6 bases for V and 6 bases for J; bases not matched to a gene: 5. This CDR3 is 12 amino acids long. Germline-derived CDR1 and CDR2 are MNHEY and SVGAGI. The CDR3 reads CASSPNRGEQYF. The CDR3 DNA is TGTGCCAGCAGCCCAAACAGGGGCGAGCAGTACTTC.

This clonotype turned up a few times. The gene calls are TRBV15 and TRBJ2-5, with D unclear. The CDR3 is made up of 15 amino acids. The germline V and J ends were trimmed by 8 bases and 2 bases, with 18 bases remaining between them. Per the germline V gene, CDR1 is LNHNV and CDR2 is YYDKDF (reference sequence). Written as DNA, the CDR3 is TGTGCCACCGGAGATACGAGAGGACGGCAAGAGACCCAGTACTTC. It specifies CATGDTRGRQETQYF.

This chain links TRBV18 with TRBJ1-6; D gene ambiguous. CDR3 size: 16 residues. Germline CDR1 and CDR2: KGHSH and LQKENI. Trimming shortened V by 3 bases and J by 7 bases, and 16 bases separated the two germline ends. The CDR3 reads CASSPRETTENSPLHF. The CDR3, as DNA: TGTGCCAGCTCACCCCGGGAGACCACTGAAAATTCACCCCTCCACTTT.

This clonotype was recorded at least ten times. This chain connects TRBV7-9 to TRBJ2-5; the match to TRBD2 covers 7 bases. The CDR3 length is 16 residues. The V gene end was trimmed by 2 bases and the J gene end by 4 bases; junction bases not matched to a gene: 10. Germline lookup yields CDR1 SEHNR and CDR2 FQNEAQ (reference sequence). The CDR3 DNA reads TGTGCCAGCAGCTTAAGCGGGGCGGGTGGTAGAGAGACCCAGTACTTC. Amino acid sequence: CASSLSGAGGRETQYF. The whole variable domain, filled in from reference TRBV7-9 and TRBJ2-5, reads DTGVSQNPRHKITKRGQNVTFRCDPISEHNRLYWYRQTLGQGPEFLTYFQNEAQLEKSRLLSDRFSAERPKGSFSTLEIQRTEQGDSAMYLCASSLSGAGGRETQYFGPGTRLLVL.

The chain has TRBV20-1 and TRBJ2-5; 7 bases map to TRBD2. Per germline, CDR1 DFQATT and CDR2 SNEGSKA (reference sequence). The trim removed 6 bases at V and 5 bases at J, leaving 6 bases unmatched. The CDR3 runs to 12 residues. CDR3 in amino acids: CSAWGGLETQYF. CDR3 coding DNA: TGCAGTGCCTGGGGGGGTCTGGAGACCCAGTACTTC.

V gene TRBV24-1 combines with J gene TRBJ1-5; D uncertain. Germline V lookup: CDR1 KGHDR, CDR2 SFDVKD. The CDR3 consists of 16 residues. Trimming removed 3 bases at V and 1 base at J, with 12 bases between. CDR3 sequence (DNA): TGTGCCACCAGTGATGGGCAGACTGTAAGCAATCAGCCCCAGCATTTT. Its protein is CATSDGQTVSNQPQHF.

This CDR3 is CASSLYDSGEYNEQFF. The CDR3 nucleotides read TGTGCCAGCAGCTTATATGATAGCGGGGAATACAATGAGCAGTTCTTC. This chain links TRBV7-2 with TRBJ2-1; TRBD2 agrees at 8 bases. This CDR3 region has 16 residues. Per germline, CDR1 SGHTA and CDR2 FQGNSA. V was clipped by 2 bases and J by 4 bases; unmatched bases: 7.

This clonotype turned up a few times. The chain has TRBV5-4 and TRBJ2-7; D possibly corresponds to TRBD2 (6 bases). Germline V lookup: CDR1 SGHNT, CDR2 YYREEE (reference sequence). V gave up 3 bases and J gave up 4 bases, with 14 bases separating them. CDR3 size: 14 residues. The CDR3 bases are TGTGCCAGCAGCTATAGCGGATACGGATACGAGCAGTACTTC. Its translation is CASSYSGYGYEQYF.

This chain uses TRBV20-1 with TRBJ1-1; D perhaps matches TRBD1 (6 bases). Germline V gene lookup returns CDR1 DFQATT and CDR2 SNEGSKA (reference sequence). The CDR3 consists of 13 residues. V shed 6 bases and J shed 4 bases, with 15 bases lying between them. The CDR3 DNA reads as TGCAGTGCCCCTTCAGGGGTACGCACTGAAGCTTTCTTT. Translation: CSAPSGVRTEAFF.